The source of this TCR beta chain is a study of blood T cells in healthy people across ages. Study-wide points: Naive CD4+ cells and diversity were both higher in long-lived donors than in aged donors.

Trimming stripped 4 bases from V and 0 bases from J, with 13 bases between. The CDR3 extends over 17 amino acids. Total RNA extraction produced at least 6 micrograms (per sample) for the study. As regards this clonotype: The antigen is unknown.

A second PCR of roughly 7 to 11 cycles used a sample-barcoded 5' primer and a J-beta primer mix. TCRdb re-derived calls from the 5' RACE reads in MiXCR, one entry per CDR3 protein. This sample has around 700,000 distinct CDR3 sequences; just under 25% occur once, and the top ten carry 8% to 10%. This same sample was also part of a study on T cells of mothers and their children. That investigation notes: The TCR beta CDR3 read count exceeded 9.5 million for each mother and was about 3 million for each child. Related mother-child pairs showed slightly higher but non-significant overlap than unrelated pairs.

The receptor was isolated from a boy between 5 and 17 years old in good health. The sample taken for sequencing was blood. The V and J genes are TRBV12-3 or TRBV12-4 and TRBJ2-6; no reliable D call. The DNA of the CDR3 is TGTGCCAGCAGTTGGGTGCTAGAGAACTCTGGGGCCAACGTCCTGACTTTC. Its protein is CASSWVLENSGANVLTF.